Sequencing of this TCR beta chain was carried out in a study of identical twins. Study observations and caveats: A lower insertion count was a feature of abundant cord blood beta clonotypes, with no such feature in memory repertoires.

V lost 1 base and J 1 base, leaving 10 bases between the germline ends. This CDR3 contains 15 residues. Germline CDR1 DFQATT, CDR2 SNEGSKA (reference sequence). A universal primer binding site was introduced by template switching. The final cDNA contained unique molecular identifiers. MiXCR, run by TCRdb on the 5' RACE reads, gives a single entry per CDR3 protein. The table records about 290,000 distinct CDR3 sequences, less than 9.5% of them present only once. The donor group consisted entirely of healthy Caucasians. This clonotype was seen a few times. The antigen is undetermined. The sample was also linked to a second study, of yellow fever vaccine responses in identical twins. From that second work: The T cell response to vaccination in identical twins was reportedly partly convergent and partly personalized.

The sequencing sample was made of CD8+ T cells sorted from blood. The rearrangement links TRBV20-1 to TRBJ2-2; D is possibly TRBD2 (5 bases). The clonotype originates from a young woman in good health. CDR3 coding DNA: TGCAGTGCTAGAGGGTCGGGGTTGAACACCGGGGAGCTGTTTTTT. Its protein product is CSARGSGLNTGELFF.